The source of this T cell receptor (beta chain) is a study of OX40 agonist ivuxolimab in advanced cancers. The ends were cut back, 5 bases at V and 5 bases at J, with 16 bases in the middle. Germline CDR1 and CDR2: LNHDA and SQIVND (reference sequence). This CDR3 is built from 14 residues. Clones were read by immunoSEQ multiplex PCR, and TCRdb kept only the in-frame ones, dropping some. This sample has about 36,000 clones; around four fifths occur once, and the top ten carry around 13%. The sequencing here drew on CD4+ or CD8+ T cells sorted from blood, taken in a trial of the OX40 agonist ivuxolimab. This sequence was found in an adult with an advanced solid tumor such as melanoma, head and neck, liver or kidney cancer. J is TRBJ2-7 and V is TRBV19; the D gene is possibly TRBD2 (5 bases). The chain's CDR3 is CASSSTGGTDEQYF. The CDR3 nucleotides are TGTGCCAGTAGTTCAACCGGAGGCACAGACGAGCAGTACTTC.